This T cell receptor (beta chain) is drawn from a study of T cells in Graves' hyperthyroidism and ophthalmopathy. The CDR3 regions of TCR beta were amplified from RNA transcripts. In the first-round RT-PCR of the TCR CDR3, the HTBI primer set was used. TCRdb re-derived calls from the multiplex PCR reads in MiXCR, one entry per CDR3 protein. The sample shows about 600,000 distinct CDR3 sequences, about a sixth of them seen only once. CDR3 length: 15 amino acids. V dropped 4 bases and J dropped 4 bases, with 14 bases sitting between them. Germline CDR1 LNHDA, CDR2 SQIVND (reference sequence). The rearrangement joins TRBV19 to TRBJ2-1; possibly TRBD2 for D (6 bases). The sample taken for sequencing was blood. The source is a woman aged 40 to 50 with Graves' ophthalmopathy. This CDR3 reads CASSNLGGNYNEQFF. The CDR3 DNA follows: TGTGCCAGTAGTAACCTTGGAGGGAATTACAATGAGCAGTTCTTC.